A selection of T cell receptor beta chains follows, all from one sample in a study of blood T cell repertoires in COVID-19. TCRdb keeps only in-frame clones here, not all; method: immunoSEQ multiplex PCR. In the table there are fewer than 180,000 clones, about 86% of which are singletons. The sequencing sample was made of peripheral blood. These TCRs come from a man in his 70s with acute or convalescent COVID-19. Both conserved end residues are part of each CDR3. The D gene is left open where the match is weak. Where a row states a size, it is once, few, many or the class of an expanded clone; other rows omit it.

V	D	size	length	J	CDR3	DNA
TRBV20-1	.	.	13	TRBJ2-4	CSASRRVEYIQYF	TGCAGTGCTAGTCGCAGGGTAGAATACATTCAGTACTTC
TRBV4-2	.	.	15	TRBJ2-3	CASSPPGRGTDTQYF	TGTGCCAGCAGCCCCCCGGGCAGGGGCACAGATACGCAGTATTTT
TRBV19	.	once	15	TRBJ1-1	CASSINSGRNTEAFF	TGTGCCAGTAGTATTAATTCTGGGCGCAACACTGAAGCTTTCTTT
TRBV9	TRBD2	.	15	TRBJ2-1	CASSPPASGLNEQFF	TGTGCCAGCAGCCCCCCGGCTAGCGGTCTGAATGAGCAGTTCTTC
TRBV2	TRBD2	.	16	TRBJ2-3	CASSGETSGEWDTQYF	TGTGCCAGCAGTGGAGAGACTAGCGGGGAGTGGGATACGCAGTATTTT
TRBV5-4	TRBD2	.	16	TRBJ2-3	CASSLASGGLTDTQYF	TGTGCCAGCAGCCTGGCGAGCGGGGGGTTGACAGATACGCAGTATTTT
TRBV10-3	.	.	13	TRBJ2-6	CAIKPPGANVLTF	TGTGCCATCAAGCCGCCCGGGGCCAACGTCCTGACTTTC
TRBV11-2	.	.	13	TRBJ1-5	CATSQGRNQPQHF	TGTGCCACCTCACAGGGAAGGAATCAGCCCCAGCATTTT
TRBV25-1	.	.	14	TRBJ2-7	CASSEHPGGYEQYF	TGTGCCAGCAGTGAACATCCAGGGGGGTACGAGCAGTACTTC
TRBV9	TRBD2	.	16	TRBJ2-7	CASSVGGSGSFYEQYF	TGTGCCAGCAGCGTAGGGGGTAGCGGGAGTTTCTACGAGCAGTACTTC
TRBV19	.	.	16	TRBJ2-7	CASSAMPGASSYEQYF	TGTGCCAGTAGTGCGATGCCGGGAGCGAGCTCCTACGAGCAGTACTTC
TRBV11-3	.	.	14	TRBJ2-7	CASSLGGGAHEQYF	TGTGCCAGCAGCTTGGGGGGAGGAGCCCACGAGCAGTACTTC
TRBV19	TRBD1	.	13	TRBJ1-2	CASSARTGDGYTF	TGTGCCAGTAGTGCCAGGACAGGGGATGGCTACACCTTC
TRBV7-9	.	.	13	TRBJ1-5	CASSPGRNQPQHF	TGTGCCAGCAGCCCAGGGCGCAATCAGCCCCAGCATTTT
TRBV28	.	.	14	TRBJ1-2	CASSLTQTQSGYTF	TGTGCCAGCAGTTTAACGCAGACTCAGTCTGGCTACACCTTC